This T cell receptor (beta chain) was observed in a study of low-dose radiotherapy and immunotherapy resistance in tumors. On the study more broadly: Cohort 1 received 0.5 Gy per fraction every 2 weeks, totaling 6.5 Gy. Study patients were administered oral aspirin at 300 mg daily for four cycles from cycle 1 day 1.

Administered to the donors were nivolumab, ipilimumab, aspirin, low-dose cyclophosphamide and low-dose radiotherapy. The junction had 9 bases not matched to a gene; V was cut back by 3 bases and J by 5 bases. The CDR3 length is 15 residues. With TRAV- and TRBV-specific primers, first-strand cDNA was made, covering the alpha and beta chains. A roughly 20-cycle PCR with a constant-region primer and V-primer adapter amplified TCRs. From the reads, TCRdb called clonotypes with MiXCR, one entry per CDR3 protein. The sample shows under 11,000 distinct CDR3 sequences, approximately 55% of them seen only once.

The V call is TRBV12-3 or TRBV12-4, the J call TRBJ2-5, with 7 bases matching TRBD2. The TCR was taken from a human donor with advanced metastatic prostate, ovarian, gallbladder or colorectal cancer (not recorded which). This table probably holds off-target reads from a library built for another chain. The CDR3 is CASSFGGSRVETQYF. The CDR3 DNA sequence: TGTGCCAGCAGTTTCGGGGGGTCTCGTGTCGAGACCCAGTACTTC.